This is a list of T cell receptor beta chains from one sample in a study of CD8+CD57+ T cells in acquired aplastic anemia. In TCRdb, the reads were re-called with MiXCR into one record per CDR3 protein. The table has 150,000 to 200,000 distinct CDR3 sequences, less than 50% seen once. The source material was sorted CD4+, CD8+, or CD8+CD57+ T cells (not recorded which) from PBMCs. The receptor source for this set is a human donor with aplastic anemia. Each CDR3 is given with its conserved first and last residue. The D gene is left open where the match is weak. Clone size is shown for a subset of rows, as once, few, many or a class of expanded clone.

V gene: TRBV12-3/TRBV12-4; J gene: TRBJ1-1; clone size: many; D gene: TRBD1; CDR3 protein: CASSLTGIGTEAFF; CDR3 DNA: TGTGCCAGCAGTTTGACAGGGATAGGGACTGAAGCTTTCTTT
V gene: TRBV10-1; J gene: TRBJ2-3; clone size: many; D gene: -; CDR3 protein: CASSEFGGPATNTQYF; CDR3 DNA: TGCGCCAGCAGTGAGTTTGGGGGGCCCGCTACGAATACGCAGTATTTT
V gene: TRBV13; J gene: TRBJ2-2; clone size: many; D gene: -; CDR3 protein: CASSLGLLGPAELFF; CDR3 DNA: TGTGCCAGCAGCTTAGGCCTGCTCGGACCGGCGGAGCTGTTTTTT
V gene: TRBV12-3/TRBV12-4; J gene: TRBJ2-1; clone size: many; D gene: -; CDR3 protein: CASWDQVNEQFF; CDR3 DNA: TGTGCCAGCTGGGACCAGGTCAATGAGCAGTTCTTC
V gene: TRBV20-1; J gene: TRBJ1-4; clone size: -; D gene: TRBD1; CDR3 protein: CSAWDRDEKLFF; CDR3 DNA: TGCAGTGCCTGGGACAGGGATGAAAAACTGTTTTTT
V gene: TRBV29-1; J gene: TRBJ2-7; clone size: -; D gene: TRBD1; CDR3 protein: CSVAGQGAYEQYF; CDR3 DNA: TGCAGCGTTGCCGGACAGGGGGCCTACGAGCAGTACTTC
V gene: TRBV12-3/TRBV12-4; J gene: TRBJ2-5; clone size: many; D gene: -; CDR3 protein: CASSLGVGAETQYF; CDR3 DNA: TGTGCCAGCAGTTTAGGTGTGGGGGCAGAGACCCAGTACTTC
V gene: TRBV19; J gene: TRBJ2-5; clone size: -; D gene: -; CDR3 protein: CASSKGVETQYF; CDR3 DNA: TGTGCCAGTAGTAAGGGAGTAGAGACCCAGTACTTC
V gene: TRBV20-1; J gene: TRBJ2-7; clone size: -; D gene: -; CDR3 protein: CSARDPGQGRSYEQYF; CDR3 DNA: TGCAGTGCTAGAGACCCCGGGCAGGGAAGGTCCTACGAGCAGTACTTC
V gene: TRBV20-1; J gene: TRBJ1-5; clone size: -; D gene: TRBD1; CDR3 protein: CSALGDRNQPQHF; CDR3 DNA: TGCAGTGCCCTTGGGGACAGAAATCAGCCCCAGCATTTT
V gene: TRBV6-5; J gene: TRBJ1-5; clone size: -; D gene: -; CDR3 protein: CASSYRARVGPQHF; CDR3 DNA: TGTGCCAGCAGTTATAGGGCCCGGGTGGGGCCCCAGCATTTT
V gene: TRBV2; J gene: TRBJ2-2; clone size: once; D gene: TRBD1; CDR3 protein: CASMTGSVTGELFF; CDR3 DNA: TGTGCCAGCATGACAGGGTCGGTCACCGGGGAGCTGTTTTTT
V gene: TRBV19; J gene: TRBJ2-7; clone size: many; D gene: -; CDR3 protein: CASSIQSPAAEQYF; CDR3 DNA: TGTGCCAGTAGTATCCAGAGTCCGGCCGCCGAGCAGTACTTC
V gene: TRBV19; J gene: TRBJ2-1; clone size: -; D gene: TRBD1; CDR3 protein: CASRQTGTGGEQFF; CDR3 DNA: TGTGCCAGTAGACAGACCGGGACAGGGGGTGAGCAGTTCTTC
V gene: TRBV30; J gene: TRBJ1-1; clone size: -; D gene: -; CDR3 protein: CAWSLTLINTEAFF; CDR3 DNA: TGTGCCTGGAGTCTTACCTTAATCAACACTGAAGCTTTCTTT
V gene: TRBV29-1; J gene: TRBJ1-2; clone size: many; D gene: -; CDR3 protein: CSVDGTYGYTF; CDR3 DNA: TGCAGCGTGGACGGGACCTATGGCTACACCTTC
V gene: TRBV2; J gene: TRBJ2-7; clone size: -; D gene: -; CDR3 protein: CASTEEGASFYEQYF; CDR3 DNA: TGTGCCAGCACCGAGGAGGGGGCATCTTTCTACGAGCAGTACTTC
V gene: TRBV9; J gene: TRBJ1-1; clone size: -; D gene: -; CDR3 protein: CASSVDPVEGVRTEAFF; CDR3 DNA: TGTGCCAGCAGCGTAGACCCCGTTGAGGGGGTTCGGACTGAAGCTTTCTTT
V gene: TRBV2; J gene: TRBJ2-7; clone size: -; D gene: TRBD1; CDR3 protein: CASRGTGPLYEQYF; CDR3 DNA: TGTGCCAGCAGGGGGACAGGGCCTCTCTACGAGCAGTACTTC
V gene: TRBV6-4; J gene: TRBJ2-2; clone size: -; D gene: -; CDR3 protein: CASSETGKDTGELFF; CDR3 DNA: TGTGCCAGCAGTGAAACAGGGAAGGACACCGGGGAGCTGTTTTTT
V gene: TRBV2; J gene: TRBJ1-2; clone size: few; D gene: TRBD1; CDR3 protein: CASREDRYGYTF; CDR3 DNA: TGTGCCAGCAGGGAGGACAGGTACGGCTACACCTTC
V gene: TRBV10-3; J gene: TRBJ1-2; clone size: few; D gene: TRBD1; CDR3 protein: CAISDRGENGYTF; CDR3 DNA: TGTGCCATCAGCGACAGGGGAGAGAATGGCTACACCTTC
V gene: TRBV10-3; J gene: TRBJ2-7; clone size: few; D gene: -; CDR3 protein: CAISANLRAGPYF; CDR3 DNA: TGTGCCATCAGTGCAAATCTTCGGGCCGGTCCATACTTC
V gene: TRBV5-1; J gene: TRBJ1-4; clone size: -; D gene: -; CDR3 protein: CASSLERNEKLFF; CDR3 DNA: TGCGCCAGCAGCTTGGAAAGAAATGAAAAACTGTTTTTT
V gene: TRBV18; J gene: TRBJ1-2; clone size: -; D gene: -; CDR3 protein: CASSPLTESNYGYTF; CDR3 DNA: TGTGCCAGCTCACCACTTACAGAATCTAACTATGGCTACACCTTC
V gene: TRBV7-9; J gene: TRBJ1-1; clone size: -; D gene: -; CDR3 protein: CASSLLDGGGAFF; CDR3 DNA: TGTGCCAGCAGCTTACTGGACGGGGGGGGAGCTTTCTTT
V gene: TRBV11-2; J gene: TRBJ1-1; clone size: many; D gene: TRBD1; CDR3 protein: CASSRTGAGATEAFF; CDR3 DNA: TGTGCCAGCAGTCGGACAGGAGCTGGGGCCACTGAAGCTTTCTTT
V gene: TRBV7-6; J gene: TRBJ2-1; clone size: -; D gene: TRBD2; CDR3 protein: CASRPNPSGSSYNEQFF; CDR3 DNA: TGTGCCAGCAGACCTAATCCTAGCGGAAGCTCCTACAATGAGCAGTTCTTC